This T cell receptor (beta chain) is drawn from a study of radiation and T cells in renal cell carcinoma. Broader study findings: Top tumor clonotypes rose in blood 2 weeks post-radiation, then contracted.

As to this clone: Antigen: not known.

V dropped 6 bases and J dropped 8 bases, with 8 bases sitting between them. The CDR3 runs 11 residues. CDR1 SGHRS and CDR2 YFSETQ come from the germline V gene. The repertoire was sequenced with immunoSEQ multiplex PCR; TCRdb's copy has only in-frame clones and lacks some. The sample includes about 77,000 clones, approximately 82% of them seen just once. Indicated time point: blood 4 weeks post-SBRT, at nephrectomy. Treatment here: 15 Gy SBRT to primary tumor, nephrectomy 4 weeks later. Nephrectomy followed 15 Gy stereotactic body radiation by 4 weeks. Radiation-treated patients gave blood at baseline, week 2 and week 4. This renal cell carcinoma was of the clear cell type.

This sequence originates from a woman aged 55-70 years with renal cell carcinoma. The gene calls are TRBV5-1 and TRBJ1-4; D is uncertain. Here the sequenced sample was blood, taken from a patient whose treatment included radiotherapy and nephrectomy. The CDR3 sequence: CASTGGEKLFF. CDR3 coding DNA: TGCGCCAGCACGGGAGGCGAAAAACTGTTTTTT. Together with reference TRBV5-1 and TRBJ1-4, the CDR3 gives the full variable domain: KAGVTQTPRYLIKTRGQQVTLSCSPISGHRSVSWYQQTPGQGLQFLFEYFSETQRNKGNFPGRFSGRQFSNSRSEMNVSTLELGDSALYLCASTGGEKLFFGSGTQLSVL.